The 28 T cell receptor beta chains presented below share a single source sample, sequenced in a study of T cells after yellow fever vaccination. TCRdb reanalysed the 5' RACE reads using MiXCR and keeps one entry per CDR3 protein. Of fewer than 500,000 distinct CDR3 sequences in the sample, around 20% were seen once. The sequencing used PBMCs, collected before the yellow fever booster vaccination. The receptors were gathered from a man between 18 and 29 years old who received the YFV17D yellow fever vaccine.

The chain links TRBV5-1 to TRBJ2-1, with a weak D call TRBD1 (7 bases). Deletions cut 3 bases from V and 9 bases from J, with 19 bases between. The CDR3 loop spans 15 amino acids. The germline V gene has CDR1 SGHRS and CDR2 YFSETQ. The CDR3 nucleotides read TGCGCCAGCAGCTGGACGATGACAGGGAGGAGTGAGCAGTTCTTC. Its protein is CASSWTMTGRSEQFF.

This clonotype has more than one count but fewer than ten. The V and J genes are TRBV20-1 and TRBJ2-5; 7 bases are a match to TRBD2. The CDR3 is made up of 15 amino acids. Germline trimming cut 3 bases from V and 0 bases from J; bases unmatched to any gene: 7. The germline gives CDR1 DFQATT, CDR2 SNEGSKA (reference sequence). CDR3 DNA sequence: TGCAGTGCTAGTGGGAGGGGCGGCGACCAAGAGACCCAGTACTTC. Its translation: CSASGRGGDQETQYF.

This clonotype was detected only a few times. The chain employs TRBV5-1 and TRBJ2-1; 10 bases map to TRBD1. This CDR3 has 16 residues. The germline V gene has CDR1 SGHRS and CDR2 YFSETQ. With 4 bases clipped from V and 5 bases from J, the junction kept 9 bases outside the gene matches. DNA for the CDR3: TGCGCCAGCAGCCAGCGACCGGGACAGGGGAACAATGAGCAGTTCTTC. This encodes CASSQRPGQGNNEQFF.

This chain connects TRBV10-2 to TRBJ1-4; D is perhaps TRBD1 (5 bases). V lost 10 bases and J 5 bases, leaving 11 bases between the germline ends. Germline V gene data show CDR1 as WSHSY and CDR2 as SAAADI. This CDR3 has 12 amino acids. CDR3 region: CAIRDGNEKLFF. For the CDR3, the DNA is TGCGCCATCAGGGACGGAAATGAAAAACTGTTTTTT.

This sequence joins TRBV7-9 and TRBJ1-1; no clear D gene. V lost 5 bases, J lost 4 bases, and 20 bases lay in between. This CDR3 comprises 16 residues. Germline lookup yields CDR1 SEHNR and CDR2 FQNEAQ (reference sequence). CDR3 loop: CASSRREGGLGTEAFF. Here the CDR3 DNA reads TGTGCCAGCAGCCGAAGAGAGGGAGGGTTGGGCACTGAAGCTTTCTTT.

The sample holds many counts of this clonotype. The V and J genes are TRBV20-1 and TRBJ2-5; maybe TRBD2 (5 bases). The V and J ends lost 3 bases and 4 bases respectively, with 12 bases between them. The CDR3 has 13 residues. Germline CDR1 DFQATT, CDR2 SNEGSKA (reference sequence). The CDR3 is CSARGDRRETQYF. The CDR3, as DNA: TGCAGTGCTAGGGGAGATAGACGAGAGACCCAGTACTTC.

The genes are TRBV5-1 and TRBJ2-7, with D perhaps given as TRBD1 or TRBD2 (5 bases each). The V and J ends lost 4 bases and 0 bases respectively, with 11 bases between them. Germline V gene data show CDR1 as SGHRS and CDR2 as YFSETQ. The CDR3 loop spans 14 amino acids. The CDR3 bases are TGCGCCAGCAGCCCGGGACGGTCCTCCTACGAGCAGTACTTC. It is translated as CASSPGRSSYEQYF.

CDR3 loop: CASSPGARSEAFF. CDR3 DNA: TGCGCCAGCAGCCCCGGGGCTAGGTCTGAAGCTTTCTTT. The chain is built from TRBV5-1 and TRBJ1-1; tentatively, D is TRBD1 (5 bases). Trimming left V 4 bases short and J 6 bases short, with 13 bases between. CDR3 length: 13 residues. Germline values: CDR1 SGHRS, CDR2 YFSETQ.

This clonotype has a count of ten or more. The chain joins TRBV20-1 to TRBJ2-7; D perhaps matches TRBD2 (5 bases). The CDR3 consists of 12 residues. V shed 5 bases and J shed 6 bases, with 14 bases lying between them. The V gene's germline CDR1 is DFQATT and CDR2 SNEGSKA (reference sequence). The CDR3 is CSASGSEAEQYF. In DNA form, the CDR3 reads TGCAGTGCTTCGGGTAGCGAGGCCGAGCAGTACTTC.

The chain joins TRBV29-1 to TRBJ1-3; TRBD1 matches 7 bases. The CDR3 loop spans 12 amino acids. Germline V gene data show CDR1 as SQVTM and CDR2 as ANQGSEA. V gave up 7 bases and J gave up 4 bases; unmatched junction bases: 4. The CDR3 spells CSAEDRGNTIYF. The CDR3 DNA reads as TGCAGCGCCGAGGACAGGGGAAACACCATATATTTT. Together with reference TRBV29-1 and TRBJ1-3, the CDR3 gives the full variable domain: SAVISQKPSRDICQRGTSLTIQCQVDSQVTMMFWYRQQPGQSLTLIATANQGSEATYESGFVIDKFPISRPNLTFSTLTVSNMSPEDSSIYLCSAEDRGNTIYFGEGSWLTVV.

J is TRBJ1-4 and V is TRBV7-8; D is ambiguous. Trimming cost V 2 bases and J 8 bases, with 15 bases left between them. Germline V gene lookup returns CDR1 SGHVS and CDR2 FQNEAQ. The CDR3 sequence is 15 residues long. The CDR3 protein is CASSLSYEGREKLFF. In DNA form, the CDR3 reads TGTGCCAGCAGCTTATCTTACGAGGGTAGGGAAAAACTGTTTTTT.

This clonotype was seen more than once but under ten times. The chain recombines TRBV18 with TRBJ2-1; 11 nucleotides match TRBD1. This CDR3 is 17 amino acids long. Germline CDR1 KGHSH, CDR2 LQKENI. V lost 2 bases and J lost 9; bases outside the gene matches: 12. The CDR3 loop reads CASSPLTGTGGFAEQFF. The DNA for the CDR3 is TGTGCCAGCTCACCATTGACCGGGACAGGGGGATTCGCTGAGCAGTTCTTC.

The rearrangement uses TRBV20-1 and TRBJ2-3; TRBD2 agrees at 10 bases. The CDR3 covers 15 residues. In germline, CDR1 is DFQATT, CDR2 SNEGSKA (reference sequence). DNA for the CDR3: TGCAGCGCTTTTAGCGGGGGGCGGGGCACAGATACGCAGTATTTT. Its translation: CSAFSGGRGTDTQYF.

The chain employs TRBV28 and TRBJ1-1; TRBD1 matches 10 bases. The CDR3 consists of 15 residues. After removal of 2 bases from V and 3 bases from J, the junction contained 3 bases not matched to a gene. Germline CDR1 and CDR2: MDHEN and SYDVKM. CDR3 sequence (DNA): TGTGCCAGCAGTTTACCCGGGACAGGGGACACTGAAGCTTTCTTT. Its protein is CASSLPGTGDTEAFF.

This clonotype was counted only a few times. The rearrangement joins TRBV5-1 to TRBJ1-1; D remains unclear. Trimming cost V 0 bases and J 2 bases, with 11 bases left between them. CDR3 length: 15 amino acids. Germline lookup yields CDR1 SGHRS and CDR2 YFSETQ. The CDR3 DNA reads TGCGCCAGCAGCTTGGTCGGCAACCTAAACACTGAAGCTTTCTTT. Translated: CASSLVGNLNTEAFF.

J is TRBJ2-5 and V is TRBV15, with 8 nucleotides matching TRBD1. Germline CDR1 is LNHNV and CDR2 is YYDKDF (reference sequence). The J segment lost 5 bases and the V segment lost 0 bases, leaving 8 bases of the junction unmatched. The length of the CDR3 is 16 residues. The CDR3 coding sequence is TGTGCCACCAGCAGAGATTGGGACAGGCCGGCCGAGACCCAGTACTTC. Its translation is CATSRDWDRPAETQYF.

This clonotype has just a few counts. The genes are TRBV6-5 and TRBJ1-6, with a tentative D call TRBD1 (5 bases). V was shortened by 5 bases and J by 9 bases, with 17 bases between the two germline ends. CDR1 is MNHEY and CDR2 is SVGAGI in the germline V gene. This CDR3 has 15 residues. The CDR3: CASSVRTGGSSPLHF. CDR3 DNA: TGTGCCAGCAGTGTTAGGACGGGGGGGAGTTCACCCCTCCACTTT.

This clonotype was counted a few times. The V gene is TRBV29-1, the J gene TRBJ2-2; D might be TRBD2 (8 bases). Germline CDR1 and CDR2: SQVTM and ANQGSEA. This CDR3 spans 16 amino acids. Trimming pared 3 bases from V and 4 bases from J, leaving 18 bases between. The CDR3 nucleotides are TGCAGCGTTGAGACAGGGCGCACTAGCGGCACCGGGGAGCTGTTTTTT. Protein product: CSVETGRTSGTGELFF.

This clonotype has only a few counts. CDR3 bases: TGTGCCACCCGAACCGGGGGCTACAATGAGCAGTTCTTC. Its protein is CATRTGGYNEQFF. The chain has TRBV15 and TRBJ2-1; D is possibly TRBD2 (6 bases). Trimming took off 8 bases at V and 3 bases at J, with 11 bases between the two ends. Germline CDR1 reads LNHNV; CDR2 reads YYDKDF (reference sequence). The CDR3 is 13 amino acids.

V usage is TRBV29-1 and J usage is TRBJ2-3; D is unresolved. Germline CDR1 reads SQVTM; CDR2 reads ANQGSEA. The CDR3 spans 14 residues. The V and J ends lost 2 bases and 4 bases respectively, with 13 bases between them. DNA of the CDR3: TGCAGCGTTGAATTCCCTAACTCCGCAGATACGCAGTATTTT. This sequence encodes CSVEFPNSADTQYF.

In this sample, this clonotype turned up a few times. The chain uses TRBV4-2 and TRBJ2-5; D is possibly TRBD2 (5 bases). Trimming removed 0 bases from V and 2 bases from J, with 13 bases in between. The CDR3 is made up of 16 amino acids. The germline CDR1 and CDR2 sequences are LGHNA and YNFKEQ. CDR3 DNA: TGTGCCAGCAGCCAAGATCGGAGGAGTAGTCAAGAGACCCAGTACTTC. Translated, it gives CASSQDRRSSQETQYF.

The genes are TRBV30 and TRBJ2-1; D is ambiguous. V dropped 0 bases and J dropped 7 bases, with 10 bases sitting between them. The V gene's germline CDR1 is GTSNPN and CDR2 SVGIG (reference sequence). This CDR3 comprises 13 residues. CDR3: CAWSVRWGNEQFF. CDR3 coding DNA: TGTGCCTGGAGTGTACGTTGGGGTAATGAGCAGTTCTTC.

The table lists this clonotype with a few counts. The chain carries TRBV5-1 and TRBJ1-2, with D hard to call. The germline V and J ends were trimmed by 0 bases and 5 bases, with 17 bases remaining between them. The V gene's germline CDR1 is SGHRS and CDR2 YFSETQ. The CDR3 consists of 16 residues. CDR3 loop: CASSLEPTTSLYGYTF. Here the CDR3 DNA reads TGCGCCAGCAGCTTGGAACCGACAACAAGTTTATATGGCTACACCTTC.

This clonotype was picked up a small number of times. The rearrangement uses TRBV18 and TRBJ2-3; 9 positions agree with TRBD1. CDR3 length: 17 amino acids. Germline loops: CDR1 KGHSH, CDR2 LQKENI. Trimming cost V 0 bases and J 2 bases; bases outside gene matches: 6. Here the CDR3 reads CASSPPLTGGDTDTQYF. CDR3 sequence (DNA): TGTGCCAGCTCACCACCCCTGACAGGGGGAGACACAGATACGCAGTATTTT.

The J gene is TRBJ1-3, the V gene TRBV6-2 or TRBV6-3; the D is unclear. The CDR3 has 18 amino acids. The V end was cut by 6 bases, the J end by 4 bases, with 25 bases between. CDR1 is MNHEY, CDR2 SVGEGT, per germline. The CDR3 sequence: CASRAGPNYQPRGNTIYF. The DNA for the CDR3 is TGTGCCAGCAGAGCCGGGCCCAACTACCAACCTCGAGGAAACACCATATATTTT.

The chain employs TRBV4-1 and TRBJ1-2; D is undetermined. From germline, CDR1 is MGHRA and CDR2 YSYEKL. The CDR3 runs to 14 residues. The V end was cut by 2 bases, the J end by 2 bases, with 9 bases between. The CDR3 sequence is CASSQPDGNYGYTF. CDR3 coding DNA: TGCGCCAGCAGCCAACCCGACGGCAACTATGGCTACACCTTC.

This clonotype was picked up a small number of times. V is TRBV12-3 or TRBV12-4 and J is TRBJ1-2; D uncertain. The CDR3 consists of 14 residues. V shed 0 bases and J shed 4 bases, with 9 bases lying between them. Here the CDR3 DNA reads TGTGCCAGCAGTTTAGCGGCGTGGGGCTATGGCTACACCTTC. It translates to CASSLAAWGYGYTF.

The V and J genes are TRBV6-2 or TRBV6-3 and TRBJ2-1; unclear D gene. The germline CDR1 and CDR2 sequences are MNHEY and SVGEGT. The CDR3 is 11 residues long. The V and J ends lost 5 bases and 12 bases respectively, with 11 bases between them. This CDR3 reads CASSLGIRQFF. As DNA, the CDR3 is TGTGCCAGCAGTCTGGGAATACGGCAGTTCTTC.